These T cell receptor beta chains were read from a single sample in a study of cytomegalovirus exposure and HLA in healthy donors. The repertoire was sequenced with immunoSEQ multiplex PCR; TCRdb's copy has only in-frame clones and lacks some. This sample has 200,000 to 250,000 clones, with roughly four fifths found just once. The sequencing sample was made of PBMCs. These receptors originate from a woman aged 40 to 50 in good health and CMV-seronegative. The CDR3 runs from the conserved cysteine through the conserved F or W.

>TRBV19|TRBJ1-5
CAAGGGGRQPQHF
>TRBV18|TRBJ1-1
CASSPDRGVTEAFF
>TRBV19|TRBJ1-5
CASSINGLSAQPQHF
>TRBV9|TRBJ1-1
CASSVGSEGRGGTEAFF
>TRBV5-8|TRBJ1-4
CASSSGQTEKLFF
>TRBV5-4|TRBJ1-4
CASSKEGMGEKLFF
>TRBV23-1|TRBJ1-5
CASSQSGGGRPQHF
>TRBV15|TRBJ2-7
CATSRPGQSSYEQYF
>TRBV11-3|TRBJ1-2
CASSLSGYGYTF
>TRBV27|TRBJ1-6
CASNLLGRGDSPLHF
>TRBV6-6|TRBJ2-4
CASSYSGSKNIQYF
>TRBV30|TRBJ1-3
CAWSLQRGLSLLGNTIYF
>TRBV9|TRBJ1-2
CASSSRGGDRENYGYTF
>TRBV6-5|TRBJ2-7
CASSRQDLYEQYF
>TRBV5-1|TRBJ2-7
CASSLVQGATYEQYF
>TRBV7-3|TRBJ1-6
CASSPQSGHGTNSPLHF
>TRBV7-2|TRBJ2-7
CASSLDRDSEQYF
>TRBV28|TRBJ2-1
CASSLPGSGGHNEQFF
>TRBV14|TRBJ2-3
CASSLKQGYGDTQYF
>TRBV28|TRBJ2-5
CASTIRQGQETQYF
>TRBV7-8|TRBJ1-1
CASSQDRKVIF
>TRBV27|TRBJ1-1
CASSPRDSIVDTEAFF
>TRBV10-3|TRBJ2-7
CAIGAASYEQYF
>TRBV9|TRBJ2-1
CASSASVSSYNEQFF
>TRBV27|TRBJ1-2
CASSRGTGLYGYTF
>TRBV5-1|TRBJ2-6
CASSFIGTQGATSGANVLTF
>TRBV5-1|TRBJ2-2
CASSRGGDTGELFF
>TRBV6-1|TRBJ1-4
CASQGRGPRKLFF
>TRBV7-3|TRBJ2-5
CASSPGLAEETQYF